The 27 T cell receptor beta chains listed next were all sequenced from one sample in a study of blood T cell repertoires in COVID-19. Profiled with immunoSEQ multiplex PCR; TCRdb holds only in-frame clones, not every one. The repertoire holds roughly 63,000 clones, with 88% as singletons. The source material was peripheral blood. Receptors originate from a human donor in a cohort sampled during active COVID-19.

This sequence joins TRBV6-2 or TRBV6-3 and TRBJ2-3, with D unclear. The length of the CDR3 is 12 residues. Germline-derived CDR1 and CDR2 are MNHEY and SVGEGT. Trimming took 0 bases from V and 6 from J, leaving 4 bases between them. CDR3 amino acids: CASSYSRDTQYF. The DNA of the CDR3 is TGTGCCAGCAGTTACTCACGGGATACGCAGTATTTT.

The chain recombines TRBV30 with TRBJ1-1, with no clear D. The germline gives CDR1 GTSNPN, CDR2 SVGIG (reference sequence). The V and J ends lost 4 bases and 0 bases respectively, with 9 bases between them. This CDR3 spans 13 amino acids. The DNA for the CDR3 is TGTGCCTGGAAGTTTCAGTTGAACACTGAAGCTTTCTTT. It specifies CAWKFQLNTEAFF.

This rearrangement joins TRBV19 to TRBJ1-2; no clear D gene. CDR3 length: 15 residues. V was shortened by 0 bases and J by 2 bases, with 10 bases between the two germline ends. From germline, CDR1 is LNHDA and CDR2 SQIVND (reference sequence). The CDR3 sequence: CASSIDMQANYGYTF. The CDR3 region has the DNA TGTGCCAGTAGTATAGATATGCAGGCGAACTATGGCTACACCTTC.

This chain uses TRBV10-1 with TRBJ2-5; 8 bases map to TRBD1. Germline trimming cut 4 bases from V and 7 bases from J; bases unmatched to any gene: 8. Germline values: CDR1 WNHNN, CDR2 SYGVQD (reference sequence). The CDR3 sequence is 14 residues long. The CDR3 bases are TGCGCCAGCAGTGCCGGACAGGGCGGTGGGACCCAGTACTTC. Residues: CASSAGQGGGTQYF.

The chain combines TRBV13 with TRBJ1-1; no clear D. The CDR3 extends over 15 amino acids. Germline values: CDR1 PRHDT, CDR2 FYEKMQ (reference sequence). V gave up 1 base and J gave up 4 bases, with 13 bases separating them. The CDR3 spells CASSLAGSRTTEAFF. The CDR3 region has the DNA TGTGCCAGCAGCTTAGCAGGTTCCCGAACCACTGAAGCTTTCTTT.

This clone has a handful of counts. The chain is built from TRBV3-1 (or the pseudogene TRBV3-2) and TRBJ1-2; D gene ambiguous. Trimming removed 0 bases at V and 2 bases at J, with 7 bases between. Germline loops: CDR1 LGHDT, CDR2 YNNKEL (reference sequence). The CDR3 is 14 amino acids. The DNA for the CDR3 is TGTGCCAGCAGCCAAGAGACGGGGAACTATGGCTACACCTTC. Residues: CASSQETGNYGYTF.

The rearrangement links TRBV7-3 to TRBJ2-3; 13 bases agree with TRBD2. The ends lost 2 bases at V and 2 bases at J; junction bases unmatched: 7. The length of the CDR3 is 18 residues. CDR1 and CDR2 from the germline V gene are SGHTA and FQGTGA. The CDR3, as DNA: TGTGCCAGCAGCTTAGGAACGACTAGCGGGAGGTTCACAGATACGCAGTATTTT. Amino acids: CASSLGTTSGRFTDTQYF. The full variable domain, in which reference TRBV7-3 and TRBJ2-3 provide the parts outside the CDR3, is GAGVSQTPSNKVTEKGKYVELRCDPISGHTALYWYRQSLGQGPEFLIYFQGTGAADDSGLPNDRFFAVRPEGSVSTLKIQRTERGDSAVYLCASSLGTTSGRFTDTQYFGPGTRLTVL.

The V and J genes are TRBV7-2 and TRBJ2-3, with 14 bases fitting TRBD2. The CDR3 extends over 17 amino acids. Germline V lookup: CDR1 SGHTA, CDR2 FQGNSA. Unmatched junction bases numbered 7, after V lost 4 bases and J lost 4 bases. CDR3: CASSSLGTSGSADTQYF. CDR3 nucleotides: TGTGCCAGCAGCTCACTCGGGACTAGCGGGAGCGCAGATACGCAGTATTTT.

The CDR3 reads CASRKRTGDYEQYF. CDR3 DNA sequence: TGTGCCAGCAGGAAGAGGACAGGGGACTACGAGCAGTACTTC. J is TRBJ2-7 and V is TRBV27; 9 bases align to TRBD1. From germline, CDR1 is MNHEY and CDR2 SMNVEV (reference sequence). The CDR3 contains 14 residues. The V segment lost 6 bases and the J segment 3 bases; nucleotides outside the gene matches: 6.

The chain carries TRBV29-1 and TRBJ2-7; 7 bases are a match to TRBD2. V lost 7 bases to trimming and J lost 4 bases; unmatched junction nucleotides: 7. Germline values: CDR1 SQVTM, CDR2 ANQGSEA. The CDR3 spans 12 residues. The CDR3 reads CSAGGGQYEQYF. CDR3 nucleotide sequence: TGCAGCGCCGGGGGAGGGCAGTACGAGCAGTACTTC.

The CDR3 DNA reads TGTGCCAGCAGCGTCCCGGGGAGAGCGGGGGTAAGAGCGGGAGAAACCGGGGAGCTGTTTTTT. Encoded protein: CASSVPGRAGVRAGETGELFF. V gene TRBV9 combines with J gene TRBJ2-2; 8 bases agree with TRBD2. CDR3 length: 21 residues. The germline V gene encodes CDR1 SGDLS and CDR2 YYNGEE. With 2 bases clipped from V and 5 bases from J, the junction kept 23 bases outside the gene matches.

This chain uses TRBV6-1 with TRBJ2-2; D possibly corresponds to TRBD1 (5 bases). The length of the CDR3 is 15 residues. Germline assignment: CDR1 MNHNS and CDR2 SASEGT. Trimming took 2 bases from V and 7 from J, leaving 14 bases between them. This chain's CDR3 is CASSELRKGRGELFF. The CDR3 nucleotides read TGTGCCAGCAGTGAATTGAGGAAGGGGCGCGGGGAGCTGTTTTTT.

The chain is built from TRBV7-9 and TRBJ2-3; D call uncertain. This CDR3 comprises 11 residues. Trimming cost V 5 bases and J 6 bases, with 6 bases left between them. From germline, CDR1 is SEHNR and CDR2 FQNEAQ (reference sequence). CDR3 bases: TGTGCCAGCAGCCCCCTTGATACGCAGTATTTT. It codes for CASSPLDTQYF.

The chain uses TRBV3-1 (or the pseudogene TRBV3-2) and TRBJ1-3; TRBD1 agrees at 10 bases. Germline V gene lookup returns CDR1 LGHDT and CDR2 YNNKEL (reference sequence). Trimming removed 4 bases from V and 2 bases from J; junction bases left unmatched: 5. The length of the CDR3 is 16 residues. CDR3 sequence: CASSRRGQGAGNTIYF. CDR3 in DNA: TGTGCCAGCAGCCGGCGTGGACAGGGGGCTGGAAACACCATATATTTT.

The V call is TRBV6-6, the J call TRBJ1-1; 8 bases align to TRBD1. The CDR3 is 15 residues long. V dropped 4 bases and J dropped 4; count of bases not matched to a gene: 8. Germline CDR1 is MNHNY and CDR2 is SVGAGI (reference sequence). The CDR3 sequence is CASSFNQGAPTEAFF. For the CDR3, the DNA is TGTGCCAGCAGTTTTAACCAGGGGGCGCCCACTGAAGCTTTCTTT.

The chain joins TRBV7-9 to TRBJ1-2, with a weak D call TRBD1 (5 bases). The CDR3 runs 14 residues. The V gene's germline CDR1 is SEHNR and CDR2 FQNEAQ (reference sequence). Trimming shortened V by 5 bases and J by 0 bases, and 10 bases separated the two germline ends. The CDR3 coding sequence is TGTGCCAGCAGCGCGACAGCTGCTAACTATGGCTACACCTTC. Amino acid sequence: CASSATAANYGYTF.

This clone was found once. This chain connects TRBV11-2 to TRBJ2-7; D is undetermined. The germline V gene has CDR1 SGHAT and CDR2 FQNNGV. Trimming shortened V by 6 bases and J by 3 bases, and 6 bases separated the two germline ends. The CDR3 length is 11 residues. The CDR3 region has the DNA TGTGCCAGCAGTTACAGCTACGAGCAGTACTTC. Amino acids: CASSYSYEQYF.

V gene TRBV2 combines with J gene TRBJ2-1; tentatively, D is TRBD2 (6 bases). The CDR3 is 15 amino acids. Germline loops: CDR1 SNHLY, CDR2 FYNNEI. The V end was cut by 4 bases, the J end by 5 bases, with 15 bases between. The CDR3 DNA sequence: TGTGCCAGCAGTGTAGGGCGGGACCCCAACAATGAGCAGTTCTTC. This codes for CASSVGRDPNNEQFF.

The chain recombines TRBV4-3 with TRBJ2-7; TRBD2 matches at 7 bases. After removal of 1 base from V and 5 bases from J, the junction contained 2 bases not matched to a gene. Germline V gives CDR1 LGHNA, CDR2 YSLEER. This CDR3 comprises 13 residues. In nucleotides, the CDR3 is TGCGCCAGCAGCCAAGTTGCGGGAGACGAGCAGTACTTC. Its translation is CASSQVAGDEQYF.

The chain joins TRBV2 to TRBJ1-1; no firm D call. Trimming left V 5 bases short and J 5 bases short, with 9 bases between. CDR3 size: 12 residues. Germline CDR1 SNHLY, CDR2 FYNNEI. The CDR3 bases are TGTGCCAGCAGTACCACTGATACTGAAGCTTTCTTT. Its translation is CASSTTDTEAFF.

This chain joins TRBV7-6 and TRBJ1-3, with D possibly being TRBD1 (6 bases). The ends were cut back, 5 bases at V and 4 bases at J, with 15 bases in the middle. The CDR3 spans 15 residues. The germline CDR1 and CDR2 sequences are SGHVS and FNYEAQ. The CDR3 loop is CASSVQGEVGNTIYF. The CDR3 DNA follows: TGTGCCAGCAGCGTACAGGGAGAAGTAGGAAACACCATATATTTT.

The chain recombines TRBV5-1 with TRBJ2-5; TRBD1 agrees at 8 bases. The CDR3 loop spans 14 amino acids. Germline-derived CDR1 and CDR2 are SGHRS and YFSETQ. With 4 bases clipped from V and 4 bases from J, the junction kept 6 bases outside the gene matches. CDR3 DNA sequence: TGCGCCAGCAGCGGACAGGGATTGGGAGAGACCCAGTACTTC. It codes for CASSGQGLGETQYF.

V is TRBV19 and J is TRBJ1-6; maybe TRBD1 (6 bases). The V gene's germline CDR1 is LNHDA and CDR2 SQIVND (reference sequence). V lost 7 bases, J lost 3 bases, and 13 bases lay in between. There are 15 residues in the CDR3. The CDR3 here is CASNLGGLYNSPLHF. The CDR3 DNA reads as TGTGCCAGTAACCTGGGGGGGCTCTATAATTCACCCCTCCACTTT.

The chain combines TRBV6-4 with TRBJ2-1; 9 bases fit TRBD2. The CDR3 covers 16 residues. V was pared by 8 bases and J by 9 bases, with 17 bases of the junction left unmatched. The germline CDR1 and CDR2 sequences are MRHNA and SNTAGT. CDR3 residues: CASGPQAGGGIGEQFF. The CDR3 DNA sequence: TGTGCCAGCGGTCCGCAGGCGGGAGGGGGCATTGGTGAGCAGTTCTTC.

The gene calls are TRBV28 and TRBJ2-7; 10 positions match TRBD2. Germline lookup yields CDR1 MDHEN and CDR2 SYDVKM. The CDR3 loop spans 14 amino acids. With V trimmed by 4 bases and J by 4 bases, 4 bases remained unmatched. Here the CDR3 reads CASSSASGSYEQYF. The CDR3 coding sequence is TGTGCCAGCAGTTCGGCTAGCGGGAGTTACGAGCAGTACTTC.

The CDR3 bases are TGTGCCAGCAGTTTATGGGGGACAGGGGGCGCAGATCGGTACAATGAGCAGTTCTTC. Residues: CASSLWGTGGADRYNEQFF. The chain links TRBV28 to TRBJ2-1; TRBD1 matches 12 bases. Germline CDR1 MDHEN, CDR2 SYDVKM. This CDR3 has 19 amino acids. J lost 4 bases, V lost 0 bases, and 10 bases had no gene match.

The V gene is TRBV28, the J gene TRBJ2-7; 7 bases are shared with TRBD1. The V gene end was trimmed by 6 bases and the J gene end by 6 bases; junction bases not matched to a gene: 5. Germline assignment: CDR1 MDHEN and CDR2 SYDVKM. The CDR3 loop spans 12 amino acids. CDR3 nucleotide sequence: TGTGCCAGCAGACCGACAGGGTTCGAGCAGTACTTC. Protein: CASRPTGFEQYF.